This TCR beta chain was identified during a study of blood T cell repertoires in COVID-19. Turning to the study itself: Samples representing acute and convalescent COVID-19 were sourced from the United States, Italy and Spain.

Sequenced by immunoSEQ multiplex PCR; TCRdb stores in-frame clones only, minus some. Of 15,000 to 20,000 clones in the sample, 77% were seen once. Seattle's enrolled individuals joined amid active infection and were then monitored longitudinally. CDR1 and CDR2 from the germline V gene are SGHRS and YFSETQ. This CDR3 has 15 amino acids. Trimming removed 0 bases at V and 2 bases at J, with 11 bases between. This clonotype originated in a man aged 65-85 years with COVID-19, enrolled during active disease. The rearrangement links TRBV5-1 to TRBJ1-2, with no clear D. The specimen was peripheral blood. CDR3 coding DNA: TGCGCCAGCAGCTTGGTGGCAGGCCTCAACTATGGCTACACCTTC. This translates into CASSLVAGLNYGYTF.